Shown below are 9 T cell receptor beta chains from a single sample sequenced in a study of low-dose radiotherapy and immunotherapy resistance in tumors. cDNA synthesis used a TRAV/TRBV-specific primer set for both chains. A constant-region primer paired with the V-primer adapter amplified TCRs over 20 PCR cycles. TCRdb reprocessed the reads via MiXCR and lists one record per CDR3 protein. Of some 13,000 distinct CDR3 sequences listed, roughly 60% are singletons. The receptors come from a human donor with advanced metastatic prostate, ovarian, gallbladder or colorectal cancer (not recorded which). This table probably holds off-target reads from a library built for another chain.

V gene TRBV24-1 combines with J gene TRBJ2-1; the match to TRBD2 covers 10 bases. CDR1 and CDR2 from the germline V gene are KGHDR and SFDVKD. V trimming: 0 bases; J trimming: 0 bases; junction bases outside the gene matches: 4. The CDR3 runs 18 residues. This chain's CDR3 is CATSDLWTSGSSYNEQFF. CDR3 DNA sequence: TGTGCCACCAGTGATTTGTGGACTAGCGGAAGCTCCTACAATGAGCAGTTCTTC.

The chain uses TRBV18 and TRBJ1-2; 7 bases align to TRBD1. CDR3 size: 14 residues. V was clipped by 4 bases and J by 5 bases; unmatched bases: 7. Germline CDR1 reads KGHSH; CDR2 reads LQKENI. CDR3 bases: TGTGCCAGCTCACAAGGGACAGCAACATATGGCTACACCTTC. As protein: CASSQGTATYGYTF.

The chain joins TRBV29-1 to TRBJ2-2, with D possibly matching TRBD1 (6 bases). Trimming cost V 8 bases and J 5 bases, with 21 bases left between them. This CDR3 has 15 residues. CDR1 SQVTM and CDR2 ANQGSEA come from the germline V gene. The CDR3 sequence is CSFRSQGPGTGELFF. CDR3 DNA: TGCAGCTTTCGGAGTCAGGGGCCAGGGACCGGGGAGCTGTTTTTT.

The V gene is TRBV24-1, the J gene TRBJ2-3; a weak D match, TRBD2 (6 bases). The V gene lost 2 bases and the J gene lost 0 bases, with 14 bases spanning the gap. There are 17 residues in the CDR3. The germline CDR1 and CDR2 sequences are KGHDR and SFDVKD. The CDR3 here is CATSDSSGGASTDTQYF. CDR3 DNA: TGTGCCACCAGTGATTCCTCCGGCGGGGCGAGCACAGATACGCAGTATTTT.

The chain links TRBV28 to TRBJ1-2; 10 bases map to TRBD1. The ends lost 6 bases at V and 2 bases at J; junction bases unmatched: 3. The CDR3 consists of 14 residues. Germline V gene lookup returns CDR1 MDHEN and CDR2 SYDVKM. CDR3 sequence reads: CASRTGGANYGYTF. The CDR3 coding sequence is TGTGCCAGCAGGACAGGGGGCGCCAACTATGGCTACACCTTC.

This clonotype was picked up a small number of times. The chain uses TRBV5-4 and TRBJ2-5; 14 nucleotides line up with TRBD2. Trimming took 3 bases from V and 5 from J; bases not matched to a gene: 9. The CDR3 extends over 17 amino acids. Germline V gives CDR1 SGHNT, CDR2 YYREEE (reference sequence). CDR3 in amino acids: CASSYTWTSGRLETQYF. In nucleotides, the CDR3 is TGTGCCAGCAGCTATACCTGGACTAGCGGGAGGTTGGAGACCCAGTACTTC.

The rearrangement joins TRBV6-2 or TRBV6-3 to TRBJ2-2; tentatively, D is TRBD1 or TRBD2 (5 bases each). V was clipped by 5 bases and J by 6 bases, with 10 bases between them. The CDR3 consists of 13 residues. Per the germline V gene, CDR1 is MNHEY and CDR2 is SVGEGT. The CDR3 protein is CASSGMGAGELFF. In DNA, the CDR3 is TGTGCCAGCAGTGGCATGGGGGCCGGGGAGCTGTTTTTT.

This chain connects TRBV18 to TRBJ1-3; 8 positions agree with TRBD1. The CDR3 is made up of 16 amino acids. J gave up 0 bases and V 2 bases, and 3 bases lay outside the gene matches. Germline V gene data show CDR1 as KGHSH and CDR2 as LQKENI. The CDR3 DNA is TGTGCCAGCTCACCAATGACAGGGGTCTCTGGAAACACCATATATTTT. Its translation is CASSPMTGVSGNTIYF.

The genes are TRBV18 and TRBJ2-1; 8 bases are shared with TRBD1. V gave up 6 bases and J gave up 5 bases; unmatched junction bases: 9. The CDR3 is 15 residues long. Germline lookup yields CDR1 KGHSH and CDR2 LQKENI. The CDR3 spells CASSPRTGFDNEQFF. CDR3 nucleotide sequence: TGTGCCAGCTCTCCGAGGACAGGGTTCGACAATGAGCAGTTCTTC.